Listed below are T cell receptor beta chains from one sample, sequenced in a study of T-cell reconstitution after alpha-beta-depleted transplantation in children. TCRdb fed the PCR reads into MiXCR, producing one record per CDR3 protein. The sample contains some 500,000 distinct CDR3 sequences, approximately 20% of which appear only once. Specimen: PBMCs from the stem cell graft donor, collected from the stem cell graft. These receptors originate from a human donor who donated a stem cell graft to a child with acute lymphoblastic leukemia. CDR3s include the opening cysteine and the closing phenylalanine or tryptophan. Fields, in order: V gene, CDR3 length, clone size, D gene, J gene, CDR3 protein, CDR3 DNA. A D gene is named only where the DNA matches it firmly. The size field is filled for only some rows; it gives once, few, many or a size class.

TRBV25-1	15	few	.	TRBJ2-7	CASSEAGTTPYEQYF	TGTGCCAGCAGTGAGGCGGGGACGACCCCCTACGAGCAGTACTTC
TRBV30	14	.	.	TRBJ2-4	CAWSRNLAKNIQYF	TGTGCCTGGAGCCGAAACCTAGCCAAAAACATTCAGTACTTC
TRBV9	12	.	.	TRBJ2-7	CASSGAGFEQYF	TGTGCCAGCAGCGGGGCAGGGTTCGAGCAGTACTTC
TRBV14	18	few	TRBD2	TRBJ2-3	CASSLPWTSGTLLDTQYF	TGTGCCAGCAGCCTCCCCTGGACTAGCGGGACACTTTTGGATACGCAGTATTTT
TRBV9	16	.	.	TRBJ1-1	CASSPRDTPPNTEAFF	TGTGCCAGCAGCCCGAGGGACACCCCACCGAACACTGAAGCTTTCTTT
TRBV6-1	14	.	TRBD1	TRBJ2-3	CAIKDINRGDTQYF	TGTGCCATCAAAGACATAAACAGGGGCGATACGCAGTATTTT
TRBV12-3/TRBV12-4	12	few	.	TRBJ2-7	CASSPIFYEQYF	TGTGCCAGCAGTCCGATCTTCTACGAGCAGTACTTC
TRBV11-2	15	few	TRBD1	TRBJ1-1	CASSALTGGSPEAFF	TGTGCCAGCAGCGCCCTGACAGGGGGCAGCCCTGAAGCTTTCTTT
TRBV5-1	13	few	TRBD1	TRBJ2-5	CATSGQRQETQYF	TGCGCCACCTCGGGACAGAGACAAGAGACCCAGTACTTC
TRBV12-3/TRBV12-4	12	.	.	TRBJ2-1	CASTFTRDEQFF	TGTGCCAGCACCTTTACTAGGGATGAGCAGTTCTTC
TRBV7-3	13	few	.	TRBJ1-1	CASSSMGDTEAFF	TGTGCCAGCAGCTCCATGGGGGACACTGAAGCTTTCTTT
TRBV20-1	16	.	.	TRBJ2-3	CSASKRGAGNTDTQYF	TGCAGTGCTTCAAAGCGCGGGGCTGGAAACACAGATACGCAGTATTTT
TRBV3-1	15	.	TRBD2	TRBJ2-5	CASSKRTSGMETQYF	TGTGCCAGCAGCAAGAGGACTAGCGGGATGGAGACCCAGTACTTC
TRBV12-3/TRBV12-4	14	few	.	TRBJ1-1	CASSFGGWDTEAFF	TGTGCCAGCAGTTTCGGAGGGTGGGACACTGAAGCTTTCTTT
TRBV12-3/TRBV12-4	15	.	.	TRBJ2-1	CASSSDSRSYNEQFF	TGTGCCAGCAGCTCCGACAGTCGCTCCTACAATGAGCAGTTCTTC
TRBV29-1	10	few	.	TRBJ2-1	CSGVGNEQFF	TGCAGCGGGGTAGGTAATGAGCAGTTCTTC
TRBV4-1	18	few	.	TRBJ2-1	CASSQVGQSGPSNNEQFF	TGCGCCAGCAGCCAAGTCGGACAGAGCGGGCCATCGAACAATGAGCAGTTCTTC
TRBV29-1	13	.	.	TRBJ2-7	CSVGSGPSYEQYF	TGCAGCGTTGGAAGCGGCCCCTCATACGAGCAGTACTTC
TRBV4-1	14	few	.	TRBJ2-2	CASSPAIYTGELFF	TGCGCCAGCAGCCCAGCGATTTACACCGGGGAGCTGTTTTTT
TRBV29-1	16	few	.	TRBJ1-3	CSVEQALGVSGNTIYF	TGCAGCGTTGAACAAGCTCTGGGGGTCTCTGGAAACACCATATATTTT
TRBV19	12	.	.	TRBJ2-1	CASSMGYNEQFF	TGTGCCAGTAGTATGGGGTACAATGAGCAGTTCTTC
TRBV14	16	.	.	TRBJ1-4	CASSPSPGVYNEKLFF	TGTGCCAGCAGCCCGTCCCCGGGGGTGTATAATGAAAAACTGTTTTTT
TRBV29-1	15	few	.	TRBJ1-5	CSVVFGGGEDQPQHF	TGCAGCGTTGTATTTGGCGGGGGCGAGGATCAGCCCCAGCATTTT
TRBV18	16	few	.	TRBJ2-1	CASSPLGLGILNEQFF	TGTGCCAGCTCACCGCTAGGGCTGGGGATTTTAAATGAGCAGTTCTTC
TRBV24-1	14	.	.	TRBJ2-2	CATSDSTDTGELFF	TGTGCCACCAGTGATTCTACGGATACCGGGGAGCTGTTTTTT
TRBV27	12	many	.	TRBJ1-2	CASSSLNYGYTF	TGTGCCAGCAGTTCCCTCAACTATGGCTACACCTTC
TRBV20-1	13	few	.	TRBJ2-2	CSASSQGTGELFF	TGCAGTGCTAGTAGTCAGGGGACCGGGGAGCTGTTTTTT
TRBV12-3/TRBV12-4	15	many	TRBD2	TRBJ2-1	CASSPTSGSYNEQFF	TGTGCCAGCAGTCCCACTAGCGGGAGTTACAATGAGCAGTTCTTC
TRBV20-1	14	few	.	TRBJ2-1	CSAIRDAINDEQFF	TGCAGTGCTATCCGGGACGCAATTAACGATGAGCAGTTCTTC
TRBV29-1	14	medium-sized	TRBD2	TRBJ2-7	CSVSGLADSYEQYF	TGCAGCGTTTCGGGACTAGCCGACTCCTACGAGCAGTACTTC
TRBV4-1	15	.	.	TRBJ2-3	CASSHGGASQYTQYF	TGCGCCAGCAGCCACGGCGGAGCGTCACAGTATACGCAGTATTTT
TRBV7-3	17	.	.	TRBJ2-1	CASSLGQRAVGYNEQFF	TGTGCCAGCAGCTTAGGTCAAAGGGCAGTGGGATACAATGAGCAGTTCTTC
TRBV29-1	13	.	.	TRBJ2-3	CSVVDPGADTQYF	TGCAGCGTTGTTGACCCAGGGGCAGATACGCAGTATTTT
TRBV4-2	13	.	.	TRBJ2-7	CASSPGQLHEQYF	TGTGCCAGCAGCCCGGGGCAGCTCCACGAGCAGTACTTC
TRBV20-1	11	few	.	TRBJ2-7	CSARLTYEQYF	TGCAGTGCTAGGTTAACCTACGAGCAGTACTTC
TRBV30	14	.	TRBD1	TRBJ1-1	CAWRETGTGPLVFF	TGTGCCTGGAGGGAGACCGGGACAGGACCCTTGGTCTTCTTT
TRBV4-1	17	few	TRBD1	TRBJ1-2	CASSGVGAGGSPYGYTF	TGCGCCAGCAGCGGCGTCGGTGCAGGGGGCTCCCCCTATGGCTACACCTTC
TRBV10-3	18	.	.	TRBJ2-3	CAISEALVRQGGTDTQYF	TGTGCCATCAGTGAGGCTCTCGTTAGACAGGGAGGAACAGATACGCAGTATTTT
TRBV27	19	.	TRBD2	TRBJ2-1	CASTPTERTSGYSYNEQFF	TGTGCCAGCACCCCAACGGAAAGGACTAGCGGATATTCCTACAATGAGCAGTTCTTC
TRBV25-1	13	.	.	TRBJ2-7	CASSEAGTYEQYF	TGTGCCAGCAGTGAAGCGGGGACCTACGAGCAGTACTTC
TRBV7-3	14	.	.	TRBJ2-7	CASSLTGRVEEQYF	TGTGCCAGCAGCTTAACTGGGCGGGTTGAGGAGCAGTACTTC
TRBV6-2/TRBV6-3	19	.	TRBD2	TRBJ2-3	CASSYSLAIAGVPTDTQYF	TGTGCCAGCAGTTACTCCCTCGCCATAGCGGGAGTCCCCACAGATACGCAGTATTTT
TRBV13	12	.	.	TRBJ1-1	CASSQEEGEAFF	TGTGCCAGCAGCCAGGAGGAGGGTGAAGCTTTCTTT
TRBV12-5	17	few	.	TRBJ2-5	CASGLVTGAGLQETQYF	TGTGCTAGTGGTTTGGTAACTGGGGCGGGGCTCCAAGAGACCCAGTACTTC
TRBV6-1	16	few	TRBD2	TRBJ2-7	CASSEDGRDYNYEQYF	TGTGCCAGCAGTGAAGACGGCCGGGACTACAATTACGAGCAGTACTTC
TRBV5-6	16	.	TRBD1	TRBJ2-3	CASSPLGQGSADTQYF	TGTGCCAGCAGTCCACTCGGACAGGGGTCGGCAGATACGCAGTATTTT
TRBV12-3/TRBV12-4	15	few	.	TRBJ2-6	CASTHRVSGANVLTF	TGTGCCAGCACCCACAGGGTCTCTGGGGCCAACGTCCTGACTTTC
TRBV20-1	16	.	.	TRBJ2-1	CSARDVAGLSYNEQFF	TGCAGTGCTAGAGATGTGGCGGGCCTCTCCTACAATGAGCAGTTCTTC
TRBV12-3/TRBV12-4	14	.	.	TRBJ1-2	CASTSGQSPYGYTF	TGTGCCAGCACCTCTGGACAGAGCCCCTATGGCTACACCTTC
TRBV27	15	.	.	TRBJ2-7	CASSLGAGSPYEQYF	TGTGCCAGCAGTTTAGGGGCCGGGTCCCCATACGAGCAGTACTTC
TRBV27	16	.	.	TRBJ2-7	CASSPLSGLDFYEQYF	TGTGCCAGCAGTCCCCTCAGCGGTCTTGACTTTTACGAGCAGTACTTC
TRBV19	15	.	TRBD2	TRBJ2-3	CASRLLAGSTDTQYF	TGTGCCAGTAGGCTACTAGCGGGCAGCACAGATACGCAGTATTTT
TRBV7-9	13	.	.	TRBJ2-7	CASSPPSADEQYF	TGTGCCAGCAGCCCCCCTTCGGCCGACGAGCAGTACTTC